Each of the 15 T cell receptor beta chains below was sequenced from the same sample in a study of T-cell memory formation after mild COVID-19. TCRdb fed the 5' RACE reads into MiXCR, producing one record per CDR3 protein. The table has hundreds of thousands of distinct CDR3 sequences, 15% to 20% seen once; the top ten hold about a fifth. The specimen was PBMCs or a T cell subset sorted from them (not recorded which). These receptors all stem from a man aged 18 to 29 who had mild COVID-19 (a few samples of this study predate the infection). Cell type and time point are not known.

The sample holds a few counts of this clonotype. The J gene is TRBJ1-5, the V gene TRBV20-1; 9 positions agree with TRBD1. In germline, CDR1 is DFQATT, CDR2 SNEGSKA (reference sequence). The CDR3 runs to 12 residues. After removal of 2 bases from V and 14 bases from J, the junction contained 7 bases not matched to a gene. The DNA of the CDR3 is TGCAGTGCTAGACACAAACAGGGGGCTAAGCATTTT. Amino acids: CSARHKQGAKHF.

The chain has TRBV4-1 and TRBJ1-1; D is unresolved. The CDR3 has 15 amino acids. CDR1 and CDR2 from the germline V gene are MGHRA and YSYEKL. Trimming took 0 bases from V and 11 from J, leaving 19 bases between them. CDR3 loop: CASSQDYFIMAGAFF. The CDR3 region has the DNA TGCGCCAGCAGCCAAGATTATTTTATAATGGCGGGGGCTTTCTTT.

The chain combines TRBV18 with TRBJ2-6; D gene unclear. The CDR3 sequence is 17 residues long. V lost 6 bases and J lost 4, with 19 bases in between. The V gene's germline CDR1 is KGHSH and CDR2 LQKENI. The CDR3 loop is CASSRGLPGAGANVLTF. CDR3 sequence (DNA): TGTGCCAGCTCTCGAGGTCTACCCGGTGCGGGGGCCAACGTCCTGACTTTC.

The genes are TRBV21-1 and TRBJ1-2; TRBD1 is the table's D call and was not checked against the DNA. TRBV21-1 is listed as a pseudogene. CDR3 length equals 16 residues. This CDR3 is CASSKEPGVMHYGYTF. As DNA, the CDR3 is TGTGCCAGCAGCAAAGAGCCAGGGGTTATGCACTATGGCTACACCTTC.

This clonotype was counted at least ten times. This chain connects TRBV12-3 or TRBV12-4 to TRBJ2-3, with 8 bases fitting TRBD2. CDR3 length: 14 amino acids. With 6 bases clipped from V and 4 bases from J, the junction kept 6 bases outside the gene matches. The CDR3 reads CASRFSGDADTQYF. CDR3 coding DNA: TGTGCCAGCAGATTTAGCGGGGACGCAGATACGCAGTATTTT.

This clonotype was found many times. The V gene is TRBV5-1, the J gene TRBJ2-7, with 8 nucleotides matching TRBD1. J lost 6 bases, V lost 4 bases, and 12 bases had no gene match. The CDR3 extends over 15 amino acids. Germline V gene data show CDR1 as SGHRS and CDR2 as YFSETQ. The CDR3 bases are TGCGCCAGCAGCCCGGTGCGAACAGGGGGTGTCGAGCAGTACTTC. Protein: CASSPVRTGGVEQYF.

This clonotype has at least ten counts. The V and J genes are TRBV20-1 and TRBJ2-3, with TRBD1 as a possible D gene (6 bases). The CDR3 extends over 15 amino acids. Germline V lookup: CDR1 DFQATT, CDR2 SNEGSKA (reference sequence). V was clipped by 1 base and J by 5 bases, with 16 bases between them. The CDR3 DNA reads as TGCAGTGCTAGAGCTCCACAGGGATACGGAGATACGCAGTATTTT. This gives the protein CSARAPQGYGDTQYF.

The chain is built from TRBV6-2 or TRBV6-3 and TRBJ1-5; 10 bases align to TRBD1. CDR3 length: 14 residues. Unmatched junction bases numbered 5, after V lost 6 bases and J lost 6 bases. The germline V gene encodes CDR1 MNHEY and CDR2 SVGEGT. The CDR3 region has the DNA TGTGCCAGCAGACGGACAGGGGGTAGTCAGCCCCAGCATTTT. It codes for CASRRTGGSQPQHF.

The chain combines TRBV6-4 with TRBJ2-2, with D perhaps matching TRBD2 (5 bases). The CDR3 runs to 17 residues. CDR1 MRHNA and CDR2 SNTAGT come from the germline V gene. With 0 bases removed from V and 0 bases from J, the gap between germline ends came to 11 bases. The CDR3 region is CASSDSSGSANTGELFF. The DNA of the CDR3 is TGTGCCAGCAGTGACTCGTCGGGAAGCGCGAACACCGGGGAGCTGTTTTTT.

The J gene is TRBJ2-1, the V gene TRBV20-1; D call uncertain. This CDR3 spans 14 amino acids. CDR1 is DFQATT and CDR2 is SNEGSKA in the germline V gene (reference sequence). V was pared by 0 bases and J by 5 bases, with 11 bases between. The CDR3 protein is CSAREYSLNNEQFF. CDR3 nucleotides: TGCAGTGCTAGAGAATACAGCCTCAACAATGAGCAGTTCTTC.

This clonotype showed up just a few times. The J gene is TRBJ2-5, the V gene TRBV7-2; either TRBD1 or TRBD2 may supply D (5 bases each). Germline assignment: CDR1 SGHTA and CDR2 FQGNSA. V lost 2 bases and J lost 0, with 10 bases in between. The CDR3 is made up of 15 amino acids. CDR3 sequence: CASSLNGGNQETQYF. The CDR3 coding sequence is TGTGCCAGCAGCTTAAATGGGGGTAACCAAGAGACCCAGTACTTC.

J is TRBJ2-1 and V is TRBV24-1; TRBD1 agrees at 10 bases. The length of the CDR3 is 14 residues. CDR1 is KGHDR and CDR2 is SFDVKD in the germline V gene. After removal of 6 bases from V and 8 bases from J, the junction contained 6 bases not matched to a gene. The CDR3 here is CATSPGQGFDEQFF. CDR3 bases: TGTGCCACCAGTCCGGGACAGGGGTTCGATGAGCAGTTCTTC.

The CDR3 region is CASSYSPELDSPLHF. The CDR3 nucleotides are TGTGCCAGCAGTTACTCCCCCGAGTTGGATTCACCCCTCCACTTT. The J gene is TRBJ1-6, the V gene TRBV6-5; no reliable D call. Germline-derived CDR1 and CDR2 are MNHEY and SVGAGI. The V and J ends lost 0 bases and 8 bases respectively, with 11 bases between them. CDR3 size: 15 residues.

This clonotype was seen more than once but under ten times. The chain is built from TRBV7-6 and TRBJ1-1; D remains unclear. The CDR3 is 13 amino acids. V dropped 10 bases and J dropped 3 bases, with 15 bases sitting between them. Germline V gene lookup returns CDR1 SGHVS and CDR2 FNYEAQ. CDR3 loop: CATGLDAYTEAFF. In DNA form, the CDR3 reads TGTGCCACGGGATTGGACGCCTACACTGAAGCTTTCTTT.

The sample holds many counts of this clonotype. This chain uses TRBV20-1 with TRBJ1-2; D possibly corresponds to TRBD1 (6 bases). The V end lost 1 base, the J end lost 1 base, and 10 bases lay between the germline ends. The CDR3 is 14 residues long. Germline V gives CDR1 DFQATT, CDR2 SNEGSKA (reference sequence). As DNA, the CDR3 is TGCAGTGCTAGAGTGGGAGGGGGTAACTATGGCTACACCTTC. It translates to CSARVGGGNYGYTF.